This T cell receptor beta chain appears in the sequencing data of a study of identical twins. Regarding the study as a whole: Clonotypes of the beta chain that were abundant in cord blood carried fewer insertions (memory repertoires showed none). Cross-sectional statistical analysis, not tracking of the same donors, underpinned the conclusions.

The CDR3 is made up of 16 amino acids. Germline V gene sequence: CDR1 ENHRY, CDR2 SYGVKD. Losses at the gene ends were 11 bases for V and 1 base for J; bases not matched to a gene: 16. A universal primer site was added by template switching, and unique molecular identifiers were carried by the cDNA. One entry per CDR3 protein results from TCRdb running MiXCR on the 5' RACE reads. Of around 370,000 distinct CDR3 sequences in the sample, 8.5% to 10% are singletons; the top ten hold about 9.1%. This clonotype was seen ten or more times. Its antigen is unknown. The source of this sequence is a woman in her forties or fifties in good health. The gene calls are TRBV10-3 and TRBJ2-5; 7 nucleotides line up with TRBD1. Sequenced: naive T cells sorted from blood. In nucleotides, the CDR3 is TGTGCCTCAGCCGGGTACCCGGCAGGGGGCCAAGAGACCCAGTACTTC. Its translation: CASAGYPAGGQETQYF.